This entry is about one T cell receptor beta chain. What it binds is not known. Method: immunoSEQ multiplex PCR; TCRdb's copy keeps in-frame clones and lacks some. The table includes some 130,000 clones, 75% to 95% detected once. CDR1 SGHRS and CDR2 YFSETQ come from the germline V gene. V shed 4 bases and J shed 4 bases, with 3 bases lying between them. This CDR3 has 11 amino acids. The sample comes from a study of T cell responses to AZD1222 COVID-19 vaccine. Study-level findings and limits: Spike-specific TCR breadth and depth grew following two AZD1222 doses.

This chain connects TRBV5-1 to TRBJ1-3; D unclear. The clonotype originates from an adult in good health. The specimen was peripheral blood, collected on day 0 of AZD1222 vaccination. The CDR3 DNA is TGCGCCAGCAGCCCCGGAAACACCATATATTTT. Its translation is CASSPGNTIYF.